A selection of T cell receptor beta chains follows, all from one sample in a study of blood T cell repertoires in COVID-19. The data were produced by immunoSEQ multiplex PCR, yet TCRdb's version contains in-frame clones alone and is incomplete. The sample has about 270,000 clones; about 89% are singletons. The material sequenced was peripheral blood. The receptor source for this set is a man aged 35 to 55 with active or convalescent COVID-19. The conserved cysteine and the conserved F or W are not part of the CDR3 here. The order of the fields is V gene, J gene, CDR3 protein.

TRBV5-1	TRBJ1-3	ASSPGQGPTSSGNTIY
TRBV10-3	TRBJ1-5	AISEDSGEPQH
TRBV19	TRBJ2-2	ASSIGKRGTGELF
TRBV6-5	TRBJ2-5	ASRTVGQETQY
TRBV25-1	TRBJ1-1	ASSEFGDLDTEAF
TRBV10-3	TRBJ1-2	AISESAGARGYT
TRBV7-9	TRBJ1-3	ASSGSGTVWVSNTIY
TRBV5-6	TRBJ2-7	ASSLVHTSSGSTYEQY
TRBV5-1	TRBJ2-1	ASSTGQGAYNEQF
TRBV20-1	TRBJ2-1	SASVASINEQF
TRBV7-9	TRBJ1-5	ASSPSAQAVGPQH
TRBV5-1	TRBJ1-1	ASSDLTGSAEAF
TRBV2	TRBJ2-1	ASKERGGYEQF
TRBV29-1	TRBJ2-7	SVDKGQSGEQY
TRBV14	TRBJ2-1	ASSLIQGPTGEQF
TRBV5-1	TRBJ1-5	ASSLMGRGDQPQH
TRBV11-3	TRBJ1-5	ASSRHRVVQPQH
TRBV6-6	TRBJ1-5	ASSYSSAEHQPQH
TRBV12-5	TRBJ2-2	ASGLVLGPGELF
TRBV2	TRBJ1-1	ASSAGFNTEAF
TRBV11-3	TRBJ1-4	ASSLSRRNEKLF
TRBV19	TRBJ2-2	ASSIDAGALTGELF
TRBV12-3/TRBV12-4	TRBJ1-4	ASSFSQNEKLF
TRBV19	TRBJ2-2	ANRGTARGFCGDTGELF
TRBV6-5	TRBJ1-6	AAQGASSPLH
TRBV28	TRBJ1-3	ASRTGGSGNTIY
TRBV6-5	TRBJ2-7	ASSSRGQGLDEQY
TRBV19	TRBJ1-5	ASSASGTGQDQPQH
TRBV2	TRBJ2-7	ASSERQGLFYEQY
TRBV28	TRBJ2-5	ASRPVLQETQY
TRBV4-1	TRBJ2-7	ASSPSTAGNYEQY
TRBV10-1	TRBJ2-7	ASSDGTGPYEQY
TRBV5-1	TRBJ1-1	ASSSTGGTEAF
TRBV5-1	TRBJ1-1	ASSLGGPNTEAF
TRBV29-1	TRBJ1-1	SVGGWMNTEAF
TRBV6-5	TRBJ1-1	ASSYSNSEAF
TRBV7-3	TRBJ1-2	ASSLTARERGYT
TRBV5-4	TRBJ1-2	ASSPNRGDGYT
TRBV15	TRBJ2-1	ATELGTSGGTSRF
TRBV3-1/TRBV3-2	TRBJ1-2	ASSQADRGHGYT
TRBV6-5	TRBJ2-2	ASSSLAVPRGELF
TRBV5-1	TRBJ2-5	ASSKTGQETQY
TRBV29-1	TRBJ1-2	SVEEADGYT
TRBV6-5	TRBJ1-3	ASNVGGEVNTIY
TRBV7-9	TRBJ1-2	ASSLGQLGYGYT
TRBV28	TRBJ1-2	ASSLRGQGGGYT
TRBV5-3	TRBJ1-4	ARSLDEGEAREKLF
TRBV28	TRBJ2-7	ASSFPRTETLYEQY
TRBV5-4	TRBJ2-5	ASSFISGGKETQY
TRBV24-1	TRBJ2-7	ATSDSGTGVGYEQY
TRBV5-1	TRBJ1-4	ASSLSPQGDNEKLF
TRBV2	TRBJ2-5	ASTWVSRGTQY
TRBV5-1	TRBJ1-3	ASSPQAPPGNTIY
TRBV11-2	TRBJ1-2	ASSLDRGDVYT
TRBV3-1/TRBV3-2	TRBJ2-1	ASSQDIPLMGRAFADEQF
TRBV5-1	TRBJ2-1	ASSFLATRVNNEQF
TRBV2	TRBJ2-5	ARSTGGSETQY